This T cell receptor (beta chain) was identified in a study of Tregs in tolerant kidney transplant recipients. Study findings and constraints: Validation in larger populations is needed because few patients were studied. Expanding Tregs on activated donor B cells appeared to best identify donor-specific TCRbeta clones.

CDR1 is MNHNS, CDR2 SASEGT, per germline. Trimming took off 0 bases at V and 4 bases at J, with 10 bases between the two ends. The CDR3 runs 15 residues. Unstimulated Tregs (CD4+CD25+CD127-) and CD4+CD25- non-Tregs were sorted from PBMCs. About this clone itself: The antigen remains undetermined.

Generated by immunoSEQ multiplex PCR, the TCRdb table keeps only in-frame clones and is missing some. The table has around 230,000 clones, 84% seen once. The sequenced sample consisted of CD4+ T cells from blood. This TCR came from a human donor in good health. V and J are TRBV6-1 and TRBJ2-1; D perhaps matches TRBD1 (6 bases). CDR3 in amino acids: CASSEARGPYNEQFF. In DNA, the CDR3 is TGTGCCAGCAGTGAAGCCAGGGGCCCTTACAATGAGCAGTTCTTC.